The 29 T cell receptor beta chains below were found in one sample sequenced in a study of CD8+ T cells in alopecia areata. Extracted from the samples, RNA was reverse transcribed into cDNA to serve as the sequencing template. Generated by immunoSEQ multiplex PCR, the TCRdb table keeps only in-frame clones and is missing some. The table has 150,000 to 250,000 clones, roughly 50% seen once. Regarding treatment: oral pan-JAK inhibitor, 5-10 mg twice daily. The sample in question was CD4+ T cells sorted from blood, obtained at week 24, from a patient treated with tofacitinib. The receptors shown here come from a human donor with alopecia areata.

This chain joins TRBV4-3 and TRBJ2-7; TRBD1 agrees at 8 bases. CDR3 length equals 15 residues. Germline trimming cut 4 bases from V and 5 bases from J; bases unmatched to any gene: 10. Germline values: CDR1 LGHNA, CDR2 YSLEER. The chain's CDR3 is CASSRATGEFNEQYF. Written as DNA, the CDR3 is TGCGCCAGCAGCCGAGCGACAGGGGAGTTTAACGAGCAGTACTTC.

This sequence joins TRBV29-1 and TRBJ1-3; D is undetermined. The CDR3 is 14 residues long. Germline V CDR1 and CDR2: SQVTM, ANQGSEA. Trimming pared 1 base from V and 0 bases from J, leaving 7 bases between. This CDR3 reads CSVEVGPSGNTIYF. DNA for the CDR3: TGCAGCGTTGAAGTCGGCCCCTCTGGAAACACCATATATTTT. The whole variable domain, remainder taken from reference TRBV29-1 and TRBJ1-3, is SAVISQKPSRDICQRGTSLTIQCQVDSQVTMMFWYRQQPGQSLTLIATANQGSEATYESGFVIDKFPISRPNLTFSTLTVSNMSPEDSSIYLCSVEVGPSGNTIYFGEGSWLTVV.

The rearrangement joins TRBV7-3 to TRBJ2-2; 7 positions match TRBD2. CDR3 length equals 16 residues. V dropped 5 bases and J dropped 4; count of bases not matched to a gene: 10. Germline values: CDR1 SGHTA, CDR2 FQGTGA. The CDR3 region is CASSPTSSGGTGELFF. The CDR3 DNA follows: TGTGCCAGCAGCCCGACCTCTAGCGGCGGCACCGGGGAGCTGTTTTTT.

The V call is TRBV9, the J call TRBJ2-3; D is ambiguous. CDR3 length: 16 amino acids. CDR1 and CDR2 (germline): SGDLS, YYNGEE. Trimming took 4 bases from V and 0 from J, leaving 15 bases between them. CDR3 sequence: CASSPPRAASTDTQYF. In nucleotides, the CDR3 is TGTGCCAGCAGCCCCCCTCGGGCGGCCAGCACAGATACGCAGTATTTT.

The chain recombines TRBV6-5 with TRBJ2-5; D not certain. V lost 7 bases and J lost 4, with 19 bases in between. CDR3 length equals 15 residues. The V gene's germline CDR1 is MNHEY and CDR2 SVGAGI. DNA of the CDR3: TGTGCCAGCAACACCTTAAGGGAAACCTCAGAGACCCAGTACTTC. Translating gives CASNTLRETSETQYF.

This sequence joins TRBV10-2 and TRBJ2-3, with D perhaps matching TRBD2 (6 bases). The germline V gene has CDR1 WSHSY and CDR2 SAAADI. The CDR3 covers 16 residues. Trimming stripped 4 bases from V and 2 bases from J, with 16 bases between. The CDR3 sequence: CASSGMKVAVTDTQYF. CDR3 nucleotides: TGCGCCAGCAGTGGAATGAAGGTAGCGGTCACAGATACGCAGTATTTT.

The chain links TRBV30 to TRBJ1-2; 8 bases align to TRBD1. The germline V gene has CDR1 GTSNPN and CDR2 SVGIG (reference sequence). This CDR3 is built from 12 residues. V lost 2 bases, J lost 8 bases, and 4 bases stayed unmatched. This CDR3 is CAWSRTGRGYTF. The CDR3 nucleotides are TGTGCCTGGAGTAGGACAGGGAGGGGCTACACCTTC.

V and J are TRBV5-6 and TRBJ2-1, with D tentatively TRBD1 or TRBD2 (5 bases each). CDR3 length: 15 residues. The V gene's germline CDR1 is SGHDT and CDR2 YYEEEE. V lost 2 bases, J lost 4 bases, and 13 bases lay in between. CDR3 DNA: TGTGCCAGCAGCTTACCGGGACGGCCATACAATGAGCAGTTCTTC. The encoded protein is CASSLPGRPYNEQFF.

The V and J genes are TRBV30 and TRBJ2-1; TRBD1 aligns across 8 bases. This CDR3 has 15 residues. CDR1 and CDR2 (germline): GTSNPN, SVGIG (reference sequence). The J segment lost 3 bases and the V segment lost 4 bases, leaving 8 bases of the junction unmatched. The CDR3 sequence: CAWTPGTGYYNEQFF. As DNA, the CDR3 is TGTGCCTGGACCCCCGGGACAGGTTACTACAATGAGCAGTTCTTC.

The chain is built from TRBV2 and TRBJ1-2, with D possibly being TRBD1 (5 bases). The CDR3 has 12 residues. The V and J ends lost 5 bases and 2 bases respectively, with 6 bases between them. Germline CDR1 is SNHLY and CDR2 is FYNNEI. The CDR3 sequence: CASSSGNYGYTF. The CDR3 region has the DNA TGTGCCAGCAGTTCAGGGAACTATGGCTACACCTTC.

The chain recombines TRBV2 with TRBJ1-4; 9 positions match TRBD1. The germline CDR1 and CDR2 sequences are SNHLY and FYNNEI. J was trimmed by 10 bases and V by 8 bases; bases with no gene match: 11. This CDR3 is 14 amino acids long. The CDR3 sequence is CASANRDRAIKLFF. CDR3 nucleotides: TGTGCCAGCGCAAACCGGGACAGGGCGATAAAACTGTTTTTT.

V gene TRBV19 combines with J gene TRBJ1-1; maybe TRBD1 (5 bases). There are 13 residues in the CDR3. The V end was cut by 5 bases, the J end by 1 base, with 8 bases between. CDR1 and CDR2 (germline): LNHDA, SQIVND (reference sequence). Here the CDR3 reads CASSVGENTEAFF. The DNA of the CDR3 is TGTGCCAGTAGTGTAGGGGAGAACACTGAAGCTTTCTTT.

CDR3 nucleotides: TGTGCCATCAGCCCTCAGACCACAGGGAGTGGGGAGACCCAGTACTTC. The encoded protein is CAISPQTTGSGETQYF. The genes are TRBV10-3 and TRBJ2-5; D perhaps matches TRBD1 (6 bases). The CDR3 has 16 residues. The V gene's germline CDR1 is ENHRY and CDR2 SYGVKD. V was shortened by 6 bases and J by 5 bases, with 22 bases between the two germline ends.

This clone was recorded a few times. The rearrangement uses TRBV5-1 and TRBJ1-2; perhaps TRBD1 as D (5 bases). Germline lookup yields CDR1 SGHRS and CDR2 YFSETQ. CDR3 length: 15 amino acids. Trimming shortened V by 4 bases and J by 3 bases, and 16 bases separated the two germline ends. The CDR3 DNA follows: TGCGCCAGCAGCCTTCTATATGGGGGGGACTATGGCTACACCTTC. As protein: CASSLLYGGDYGYTF.

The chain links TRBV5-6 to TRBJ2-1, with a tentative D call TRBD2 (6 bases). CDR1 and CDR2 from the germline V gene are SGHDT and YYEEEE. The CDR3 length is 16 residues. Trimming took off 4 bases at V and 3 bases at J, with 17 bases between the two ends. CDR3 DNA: TGTGCCAGCAGCCAGACGCCTAGCGAGTTCTACAATGAGCAGTTCTTC. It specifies CASSQTPSEFYNEQFF.

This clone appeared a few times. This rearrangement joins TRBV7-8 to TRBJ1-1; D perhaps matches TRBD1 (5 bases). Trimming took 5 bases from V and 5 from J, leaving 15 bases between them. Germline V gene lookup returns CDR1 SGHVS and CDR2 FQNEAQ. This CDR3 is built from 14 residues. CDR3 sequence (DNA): TGTGCCAGCAGCCCCAAACTCGACAGAACTGAAGCTTTCTTT. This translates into CASSPKLDRTEAFF.

As DNA, the CDR3 is TGTGCCAGCAGCCAAGACGGTGGGGACACTGAAGCTTTCTTT. Its protein product is CASSQDGGDTEAFF. The rearrangement uses TRBV4-2 and TRBJ1-1; D is uncertain. The CDR3 covers 14 residues. Deletions cut 0 bases from V and 3 bases from J, with 8 bases between. Germline CDR1 and CDR2: LGHNA and YNFKEQ.

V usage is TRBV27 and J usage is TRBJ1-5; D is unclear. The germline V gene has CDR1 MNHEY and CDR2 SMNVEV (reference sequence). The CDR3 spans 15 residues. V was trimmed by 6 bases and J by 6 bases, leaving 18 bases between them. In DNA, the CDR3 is TGTGCCAGCAGACACTCGGTCGTGAGTACTCAGCCCCAGCATTTT. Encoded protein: CASRHSVVSTQPQHF.

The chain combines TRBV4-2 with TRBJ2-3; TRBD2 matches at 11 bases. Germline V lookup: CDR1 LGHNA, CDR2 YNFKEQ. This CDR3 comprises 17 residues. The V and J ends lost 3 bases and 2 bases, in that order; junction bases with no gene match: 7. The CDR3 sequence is CASSQIGSGGVTDTQYF. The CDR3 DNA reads TGTGCCAGCAGCCAGATTGGTAGCGGGGGGGTCACAGATACGCAGTATTTT.

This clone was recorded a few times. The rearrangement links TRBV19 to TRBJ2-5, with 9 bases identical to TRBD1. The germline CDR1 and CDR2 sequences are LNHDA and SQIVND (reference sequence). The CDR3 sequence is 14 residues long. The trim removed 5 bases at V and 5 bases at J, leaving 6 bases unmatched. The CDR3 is CASSVQGAGETQYF. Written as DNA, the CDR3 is TGTGCCAGTAGTGTACAGGGGGCCGGGGAGACCCAGTACTTC.

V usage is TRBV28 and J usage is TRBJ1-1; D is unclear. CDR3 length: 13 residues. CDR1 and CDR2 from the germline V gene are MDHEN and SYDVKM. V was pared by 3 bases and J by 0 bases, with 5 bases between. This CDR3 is CASSLTMNTEAFF. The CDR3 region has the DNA TGTGCCAGCAGTTTGACAATGAACACTGAAGCTTTCTTT.

CDR3 amino acids: CATSRASSYEQYF. The DNA of the CDR3 is TGTGCCACCAGCAGAGCCAGCTCCTACGAGCAGTACTTC. The rearrangement joins TRBV15 to TRBJ2-7; D is undetermined. V was cut by 1 base and J by 0 bases, with 4 bases left in between. Germline CDR1 reads LNHNV; CDR2 reads YYDKDF (reference sequence). The CDR3 consists of 13 residues.

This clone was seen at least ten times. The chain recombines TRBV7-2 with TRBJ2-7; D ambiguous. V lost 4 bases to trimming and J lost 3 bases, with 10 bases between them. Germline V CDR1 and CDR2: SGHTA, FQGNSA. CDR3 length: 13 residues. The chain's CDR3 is CASSSRVGYEQYF. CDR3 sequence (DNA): TGTGCCAGCAGCTCCCGCGTCGGCTACGAGCAGTACTTC.

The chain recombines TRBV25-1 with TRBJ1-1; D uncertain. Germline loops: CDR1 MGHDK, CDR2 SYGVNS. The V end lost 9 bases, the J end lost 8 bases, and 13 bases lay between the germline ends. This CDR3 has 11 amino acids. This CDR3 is CASPEGAEAFF. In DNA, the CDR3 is TGTGCCAGTCCTGAGGGAGCGGAAGCTTTCTTT.

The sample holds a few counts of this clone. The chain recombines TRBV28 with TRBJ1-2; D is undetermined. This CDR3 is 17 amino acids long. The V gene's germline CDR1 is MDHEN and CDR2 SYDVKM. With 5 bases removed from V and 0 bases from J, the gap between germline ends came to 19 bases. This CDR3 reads CASSAPRGKVTNYGYTF. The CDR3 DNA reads TGTGCCAGCAGTGCACCTCGCGGGAAGGTTACTAACTATGGCTACACCTTC.

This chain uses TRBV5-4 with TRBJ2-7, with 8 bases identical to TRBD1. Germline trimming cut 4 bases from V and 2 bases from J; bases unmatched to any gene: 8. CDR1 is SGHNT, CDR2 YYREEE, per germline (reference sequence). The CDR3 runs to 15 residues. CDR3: CASSRGQGRAYEQYF. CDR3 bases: TGTGCCAGCAGCCGTGGACAGGGAAGGGCCTACGAGCAGTACTTC.

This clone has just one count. The CDR3, as DNA: TGTGCCAGCAGCTTAGAAGGGTCCTACAATGAGCAGTTCTTC. This encodes CASSLEGSYNEQFF. The chain recombines TRBV7-9 with TRBJ2-1, with D hard to call. Trimming pared 1 base from V and 1 base from J, leaving 5 bases between. Germline lookup yields CDR1 SEHNR and CDR2 FQNEAQ (reference sequence). This CDR3 spans 14 amino acids.

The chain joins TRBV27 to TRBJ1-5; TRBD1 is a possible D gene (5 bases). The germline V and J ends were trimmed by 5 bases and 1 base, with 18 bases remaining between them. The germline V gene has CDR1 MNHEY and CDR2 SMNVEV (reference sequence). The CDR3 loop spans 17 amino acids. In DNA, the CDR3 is TGTGCCAGCAGTCCCGCCTGGGAGAGGGGCAGCAATCAGCCCCAGCATTTT. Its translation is CASSPAWERGSNQPQHF.

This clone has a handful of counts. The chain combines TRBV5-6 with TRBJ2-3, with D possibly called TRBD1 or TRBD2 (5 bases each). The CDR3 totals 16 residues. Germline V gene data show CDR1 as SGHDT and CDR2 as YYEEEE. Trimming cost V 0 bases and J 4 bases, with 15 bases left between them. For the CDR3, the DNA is TGTGCCAGCAGCTTGGCCAGGGACGAGCCCTCAGATACGCAGTATTTT. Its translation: CASSLARDEPSDTQYF.